One sample yielded the 3 T cell receptor beta chains listed below, sequenced in a study of shared clonotypes between healthy human individuals. Clones were read by immunoSEQ multiplex PCR, and TCRdb kept only the in-frame ones, dropping some. This table has about 1.5 million clones, 95% to 99% appearing once. The sample taken for sequencing was naive CD4+ T cells sorted from blood. Subset: CD45RA+ positively selected. These receptors all come from a man aged 30-40 years in good health.

The chain couples TRBV9 to TRBJ2-1; perhaps TRBD2 as D (6 bases). The V end lost 0 bases, the J end lost 6 bases, and 7 bases lay between the germline ends. CDR1 is SGDLS, CDR2 YYNGEE, per germline. The CDR3 totals 13 residues. This CDR3 reads CASSVGLVNEQFF. The CDR3 DNA reads as TGTGCCAGCAGCGTAGGACTAGTCAATGAGCAGTTCTTC.

The rearrangement links TRBV5-4 to TRBJ2-7; 9 positions agree with TRBD1. V was pared by 4 bases and J by 5 bases, with 13 bases of the junction left unmatched. The CDR3 length is 16 residues. CDR1 and CDR2 (germline): SGHNT, YYREEE (reference sequence). The CDR3 spells CASSHGPGQGTNEQYF. Written as DNA, the CDR3 is TGTGCCAGCAGCCATGGCCCGGGACAGGGTACGAACGAGCAGTACTTC. Variable domain in full (rest from reference TRBV5-4 and TRBJ2-7): ETGVTQSPTHLIKTRGQQVTLRCSSQSGHNTVSWYQQALGQGPQFIFQYYREEENGRGNFPPRFSGLQFPNYSSELNVNALELDDSALYLCASSHGPGQGTNEQYFGPGTRLTVT.

The chain has TRBV7-7 and TRBJ2-7, with D tentatively TRBD2 (5 bases). Between the trimmed V and J ends, which lost 3 bases and 2 bases, there was a span of 14 bases. Germline CDR1 and CDR2: SSHAT and FNYEAQ (reference sequence). There are 15 residues in the CDR3. The CDR3 loop is CASSFNSGAAYEQYF. CDR3 DNA sequence: TGTGCCAGCAGCTTCAACAGCGGCGCAGCCTACGAGCAGTACTTC.